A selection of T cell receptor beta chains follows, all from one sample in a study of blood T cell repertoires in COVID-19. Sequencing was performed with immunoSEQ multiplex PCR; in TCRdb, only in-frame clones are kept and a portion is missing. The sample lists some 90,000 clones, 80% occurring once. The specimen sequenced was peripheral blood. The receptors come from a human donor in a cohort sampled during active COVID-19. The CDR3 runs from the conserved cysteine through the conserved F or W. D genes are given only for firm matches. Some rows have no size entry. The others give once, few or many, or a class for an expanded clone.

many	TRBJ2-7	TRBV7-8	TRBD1	TGTGCCAGCAGAGCTGCTATCGGGACAGGGTCTATTATGTCGGGGTACGAGCAGTACTTC	CASRAAIGTGSIMSGYEQYF
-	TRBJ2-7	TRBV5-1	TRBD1	TGCGCCAGCAGCGGGGCCCGGGACAGGGGCTACCTTTCCTACGAGCAGTACTTC	CASSGARDRGYLSYEQYF
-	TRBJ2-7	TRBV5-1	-	TGCGCCAGCAGCTTGGCCGCCGGGATCATCGAGCAGTACTTC	CASSLAAGIIEQYF
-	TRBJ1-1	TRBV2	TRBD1	TGTGCCAGCAGGGGACAGGGTATGGGTACCGTCACTGAAGCTTTCTTT	CASRGQGMGTVTEAFF
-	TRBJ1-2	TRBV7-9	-	TGTGCCAGCAGCTCCGCGTCGCCTAACTATGGCTACACCTTC	CASSSASPNYGYTF
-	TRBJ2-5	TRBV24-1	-	TGTGCCACCGGAAGGGGTAACCAAGAGACCCAGTACTTC	CATGRGNQETQYF
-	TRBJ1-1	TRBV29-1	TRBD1	TGCAGCGGCCTGGGACAGCTGAACACTGAAGCTTTCTTT	CSGLGQLNTEAFF
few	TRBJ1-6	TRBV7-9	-	TGTGCCAGCTCAGGACACGATAATTCACCCCTCCACTTT	CASSGHDNSPLHF
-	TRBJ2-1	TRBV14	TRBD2	TGTGCCAGCAGCCCTTTAGCGGGAGTAAAGACCAATGAGCAGTTCTTC	CASSPLAGVKTNEQFF
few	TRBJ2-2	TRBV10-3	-	TGTGCCATCACGGAGAAGATGAACACCGGGGAGCTGTTTTTT	CAITEKMNTGELFF
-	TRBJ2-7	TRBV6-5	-	TGTGCCAGCAGTTACTTCGCGTCGGGGGGCCACGAGCAGTACTTC	CASSYFASGGHEQYF
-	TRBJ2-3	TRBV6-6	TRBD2	TGTGCCAGCAGGGATACTAGCGGAGGGCCAGATACGCAGTATTTT	CASRDTSGGPDTQYF
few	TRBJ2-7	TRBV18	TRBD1	TGTGCCAGCTCCCTACAGGGGCCGGGGTACGAGCAGTACTTC	CASSLQGPGYEQYF
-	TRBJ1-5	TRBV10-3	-	TGTGCCACCGGGACATCTTTTAGCAATCAGCCCCAGCATTTT	CATGTSFSNQPQHF